The 22 T cell receptor beta chains reported below all come from one sample, sequenced in a study of CD8 T cells in Susac syndrome. Random-hexamer reverse transcription was applied to 0.5 to 1 ug RNA. TCRdb re-analysed the immunoSEQ multiplex PCR reads in MiXCR, keeping a single row per CDR3 protein. Among about 150,000 distinct CDR3 sequences listed, roughly 95% were seen once. The source material was CD4+ T cells from PBMCs. The receptors were gathered from a human donor with multiple sclerosis.

V is TRBV7-8 and J is TRBJ2-1, with 8 bases fitting TRBD2. The CDR3 sequence is 15 residues long. Germline loops: CDR1 SGHVS, CDR2 FQNEAQ. The V and J ends lost 5 bases and 4 bases, in that order; junction bases with no gene match: 7. DNA of the CDR3: TGTGCCAGCAGCCCACCGGGGGGGACATACAATGAGCAGTTCTTC. The encoded protein is CASSPPGGTYNEQFF.

The chain links TRBV7-9 to TRBJ2-7, with 11 bases that match TRBD1. Germline CDR1 SEHNR, CDR2 FQNEAQ (reference sequence). The length of the CDR3 is 13 residues. J was trimmed by 4 bases and V by 6 bases; bases with no gene match: 2. DNA of the CDR3: TGTGCCAGCAGGGGACAGGGGGGGTACGAGCAGTACTTC. It is translated as CASRGQGGYEQYF.

The CDR3 bases are TGCGCCAGCAGTCCACCGACAACTGACAGCTTGAACACCGGGGAGCTGTTTTTT. It translates to CASSPPTTDSLNTGELFF. V gene TRBV23-1 combines with J gene TRBJ2-2, with TRBD1 as a possible D gene (5 bases). TRBV23-1 is an ORF, and what it does is uncertain. CDR3 length: 18 residues. Trimming cost V 4 bases and J 1 base, with 19 bases left between them.

CDR3 residues: CASNLGGNTIYF. CDR3 DNA: TGTGCCAGCAATTTAGGAGGAAACACCATATATTTT. The chain has TRBV2 and TRBJ1-3; D gene uncertain. Trimming removed 7 bases from V and 4 bases from J, with 8 bases in between. There are 12 residues in the CDR3. Germline lookup yields CDR1 SNHLY and CDR2 FYNNEI.

This clonotype turned up a few times. The chain is built from TRBV7-2 and TRBJ2-7; 10 bases map to TRBD2. CDR1 is SGHTA and CDR2 is FQGNSA in the germline V gene. J lost 4 bases, V lost 5 bases, and 5 bases had no gene match. CDR3 length equals 14 residues. Here the CDR3 DNA reads TGTGCCAGCAGCGCTAGCGGGGGACCGTACGAGCAGTACTTC. Its translation: CASSASGGPYEQYF.

The J gene is TRBJ2-7, the V gene TRBV14; no clear D gene. In germline, CDR1 is SGHDN, CDR2 FVKESK. The CDR3 is 14 amino acids. V was cut by 3 bases and J by 2 bases, with 11 bases left in between. This CDR3 is CASSHKQLTYEQYF. CDR3 coding DNA: TGTGCCAGCAGCCATAAACAGCTGACCTACGAGCAGTACTTC.

The chain carries TRBV29-1 and TRBJ2-1; 9 nucleotides line up with TRBD2. This CDR3 has 14 residues. The trim removed 1 base at V and 6 bases at J, leaving 4 bases unmatched. Germline V gives CDR1 SQVTM, CDR2 ANQGSEA. CDR3 in DNA: TGCAGCGTTGAAGTGACTAGCGGAGCCAATGAGCAGTTCTTC. Translating it yields CSVEVTSGANEQFF.

The chain links TRBV15 to TRBJ2-5; 9 bases are shared with TRBD2. Trimming cost V 1 base and J 4 bases; bases outside gene matches: 10. CDR3 length equals 17 residues. Germline CDR1 is LNHNV and CDR2 is YYDKDF (reference sequence). CDR3 amino acids: CATSRVGAGGLGETQYF. The CDR3 region has the DNA TGTGCCACCAGCAGAGTAGGGGCGGGGGGGCTAGGAGAGACCCAGTACTTC.

V is TRBV18 and J is TRBJ1-2; 9 bases match TRBD1. Trimming removed 3 bases from V and 6 bases from J; junction bases left unmatched: 2. Per the germline V gene, CDR1 is KGHSH and CDR2 is LQKENI. The CDR3 is 13 residues long. Here the CDR3 reads CASSPDRGNGYTF. CDR3 DNA sequence: TGTGCCAGCTCACCGGACAGGGGCAATGGCTACACCTTC.

This chain connects TRBV19 to TRBJ2-7; TRBD1 agrees at 8 bases. Germline values: CDR1 LNHDA, CDR2 SQIVND (reference sequence). J was trimmed by 6 bases and V by 4 bases; bases with no gene match: 8. CDR3 length: 14 amino acids. The CDR3 loop reads CASSTYGQGTEQYF. CDR3 DNA: TGTGCCAGTAGTACCTACGGACAGGGTACCGAGCAGTACTTC.

This chain connects TRBV15 to TRBJ1-1; the match to TRBD1 covers 7 bases. J gave up 5 bases and V 5 bases, and 8 bases lay outside the gene matches. The germline CDR1 and CDR2 sequences are LNHNV and YYDKDF (reference sequence). The CDR3 has 14 amino acids. Here the CDR3 DNA reads TGTGCCACCAGCCCTCGTCAGGGGGGAACTGAAGCTTTCTTT. Protein sequence: CATSPRQGGTEAFF.

The chain employs TRBV20-1 and TRBJ2-3; D might be TRBD1 (6 bases). CDR1 is DFQATT, CDR2 SNEGSKA, per germline (reference sequence). Trimming pared 3 bases from V and 9 bases from J, leaving 13 bases between. This CDR3 comprises 12 residues. The CDR3 coding sequence is TGCAGTGCTAGTTCACCAGGGGAAACGCAGTATTTT. It codes for CSASSPGETQYF.

The V call is TRBV13, the J call TRBJ1-4; D might be TRBD1 (5 bases). Germline loops: CDR1 PRHDT, CDR2 FYEKMQ (reference sequence). Trimming pared 5 bases from V and 6 bases from J, leaving 16 bases between. The CDR3 contains 15 residues. The CDR3 protein is CASSPRQSPHEKLFF. CDR3 DNA: TGTGCCAGCAGCCCCCGACAGTCCCCTCATGAAAAACTGTTTTTT.

The CDR3 loop reads CAWNPHDRREAFF. As DNA, the CDR3 is TGTGCCTGGAACCCACACGACCGCCGTGAAGCTTTCTTT. The chain recombines TRBV30 with TRBJ1-1; no clear D. The germline CDR1 and CDR2 sequences are GTSNPN and SVGIG (reference sequence). This CDR3 is built from 13 residues. Trimming stripped 4 bases from V and 7 bases from J, with 16 bases between. The variable domain in full, with the rest retrieved from reference TRBV30 and TRBJ1-1, is SQTIHQWPATLVQPVGSPLSLECTVEGTSNPNLYWYRQAAGRGLQLLFYSVGIGQISSEVPQNLSASRPQDRQFILSSKKLLLSDSGFYLCAWNPHDRREAFFGQGTRLTVV.

As to this clonotype: Relative to the germline gene, one junction end is altered; a read error may explain this. The chain has TRBV12-3 or TRBV12-4 and TRBJ2-5; 8 nucleotides match TRBD2. This CDR3 region has 15 residues. The CDR3 region is CASSYSVGGVETRYF. As DNA, the CDR3 is TGTGCCAGCAGTTACTCAGTCGGGGGGGTCGAGACCCGGTACTTC.

This chain connects TRBV29-1 to TRBJ2-3, with a weak D call TRBD2 (5 bases). Germline assignment: CDR1 SQVTM and CDR2 ANQGSEA. This CDR3 spans 13 amino acids. CDR3 coding DNA: TGCACAACACAAAGCGGTAGCACAGATACGCAGTATTTT. It specifies CTTQSGSTDTQYF.

The gene calls are TRBV4-2 and TRBJ2-1; D remains unclear. Germline V CDR1 and CDR2: LGHNA, YNFKEQ. Trimming took 5 bases from V and 7 from J, leaving 18 bases between them. This CDR3 has 15 amino acids. As DNA, the CDR3 is TGTGCCAGCAGCACCCAAGAGTCAGCGATTAATGAGCAGTTCTTC. This encodes CASSTQESAINEQFF.

The rearrangement links TRBV27 to TRBJ2-3, with TRBD2 identical over 8 bases. The CDR3 spans 16 residues. Germline V gene sequence: CDR1 MNHEY, CDR2 SMNVEV (reference sequence). The ends lost 3 bases at V and 4 bases at J; junction bases unmatched: 9. CDR3 nucleotide sequence: TGTGCCAGCAGTTTCCGTCGGGGGGGCGGGGCAGATACGCAGTATTTT. Translation gives CASSFRRGGGADTQYF.

The V and J genes are TRBV28 and TRBJ1-5, with 7 bases identical to TRBD1. The germline gives CDR1 MDHEN, CDR2 SYDVKM. The CDR3 has 18 amino acids. J gave up 0 bases and V 6 bases, and 14 bases lay outside the gene matches. CDR3 sequence (DNA): TGTGCCAGCAGACGCAGACAGGGAAGCACTTATAGCAATCAGCCCCAGCATTTT. Its protein product is CASRRRQGSTYSNQPQHF.

V and J are TRBV7-2 and TRBJ2-2; possibly TRBD2 for D (5 bases). Germline CDR1 and CDR2: SGHTA and FQGNSA. Trimming removed 5 bases at V and 6 bases at J, with 10 bases between. The CDR3 totals 13 residues. CDR3 sequence reads: CASSQTRAGELFF. CDR3 nucleotides: TGTGCCAGCAGCCAAACTAGGGCCGGGGAGCTGTTTTTT.

This clonotype came up once. The rearrangement uses TRBV11-1 and TRBJ1-6; D gene ambiguous. Germline lookup yields CDR1 SGHAT and CDR2 FQDESV (reference sequence). The CDR3 contains 15 residues. Trimming pared 5 bases from V and 9 bases from J, leaving 17 bases between. The CDR3, as DNA: TGTGCCAGCAGCCTACGCGGCACAGCCAGTTCACCCCTCCACTTT. It yields the protein CASSLRGTASSPLHF.

The V gene is TRBV9, the J gene TRBJ1-2; D is undetermined. V was pared by 1 base and J by 4 bases, with 8 bases between. Germline CDR1 SGDLS, CDR2 YYNGEE. The CDR3 totals 13 residues. The CDR3 is CASSVINGYGYTF. The CDR3 DNA reads as TGTGCCAGCAGCGTAATCAACGGCTATGGCTACACCTTC.